These T cell receptor beta chains were read from a single sample in a study of CD8 T cells in Susac syndrome. TCRdb recomputed calls from the immunoSEQ multiplex PCR reads with MiXCR, one row per CDR3 protein. The sample includes 150,000 or so distinct CDR3 sequences, 85% to 95% of them seen just once. Sequences were obtained from CD4+ T cells from PBMCs. The receptors derive from a human donor with Susac syndrome. CDR3s include the opening cysteine and the closing phenylalanine or tryptophan. The D gene is left open where the match is weak. Only some rows state a clone size, as once, few, many or a class for expanded clones.

cdr3_nt: TGTGCCAGCAGCCCTCCCAGGGAGGACGAGACCCAGTACTTC; cdr3_aa: CASSPPREDETQYF; j_call: TRBJ2-5; d_call: -; clone_size: -; v_call: TRBV3-1
cdr3_nt: TGCGCCAGCAGCCAGAGTGGACAGGAGGCTGGATCACCCCTCCACTTT; cdr3_aa: CASSQSGQEAGSPLHF; j_call: TRBJ1-6; d_call: TRBD1; clone_size: -; v_call: TRBV4-1
cdr3_nt: TGTGCCAGCCGAAATTACCGGGACAGCGGGGAGCAGTACTTC; cdr3_aa: CASRNYRDSGEQYF; j_call: TRBJ2-7; d_call: -; clone_size: -; v_call: TRBV16
cdr3_nt: TGTGCCAGCAACTTGAGGGGGGAGACCCAGTACTTC; cdr3_aa: CASNLRGETQYF; j_call: TRBJ2-5; d_call: -; clone_size: -; v_call: TRBV12-3/TRBV12-4
cdr3_nt: TGTGCCATCAGTGAGCCTAGAAGCGGGACACTGAACTATGGCTACACCTTC; cdr3_aa: CAISEPRSGTLNYGYTF; j_call: TRBJ1-2; d_call: -; clone_size: -; v_call: TRBV10-3
cdr3_nt: TGCAGTGCTAGAGATGTCGGTAACAATGAGCAGTTCTTC; cdr3_aa: CSARDVGNNEQFF; j_call: TRBJ2-1; d_call: -; clone_size: -; v_call: TRBV20-1
cdr3_nt: TGCGCCAGCAGCCAAGATTGGATGGTAGGAACTAATCAGCCCCAGCATTTT; cdr3_aa: CASSQDWMVGTNQPQHF; j_call: TRBJ1-5; d_call: -; clone_size: -; v_call: TRBV4-1
cdr3_nt: TGCGCCAGCAGCCAAAACTACAGGGTCAGGAACACTGAAGCTTTCTTT; cdr3_aa: CASSQNYRVRNTEAFF; j_call: TRBJ1-1; d_call: -; clone_size: -; v_call: TRBV4-1
cdr3_nt: TGCGCCAGCAGACTGGGAGTGAACACTGAAGCTTTCTTT; cdr3_aa: CASRLGVNTEAFF; j_call: TRBJ1-1; d_call: -; clone_size: -; v_call: TRBV5-1
cdr3_nt: TGCAGTGCTAGGAGACAGGATGGCTACACCTTC; cdr3_aa: CSARRQDGYTF; j_call: TRBJ1-2; d_call: -; clone_size: -; v_call: TRBV20-1
cdr3_nt: TGTGCCAGCAGCCGGGACCCCAAAGAGACCCAGTACTTC; cdr3_aa: CASSRDPKETQYF; j_call: TRBJ2-5; d_call: -; clone_size: -; v_call: TRBV4-2
cdr3_nt: TGCGCCAGCAGCCAAGATGGACAGGGTGGAGAGACCCAGTACTTC; cdr3_aa: CASSQDGQGGETQYF; j_call: TRBJ2-5; d_call: TRBD1; clone_size: -; v_call: TRBV4-1
cdr3_nt: TGTGCCAGCAGTAAAGGGTTGACAGTTCAAGAGACCCAGTACTTC; cdr3_aa: CASSKGLTVQETQYF; j_call: TRBJ2-5; d_call: -; clone_size: -; v_call: TRBV6-5
cdr3_nt: TGCAGCGTTGAGTCGGGGACTATTGACCAAGAGACCCAGTACTTC; cdr3_aa: CSVESGTIDQETQYF; j_call: TRBJ2-5; d_call: TRBD2; clone_size: -; v_call: TRBV29-1
cdr3_nt: TGCAGTGCTAGATCCGCCGGGCCTAACACTGAAGCTTTCTTT; cdr3_aa: CSARSAGPNTEAFF; j_call: TRBJ1-1; d_call: -; clone_size: -; v_call: TRBV20-1
cdr3_nt: TGTGCCTGGTCTACGAACACTGAAGCTTTCTTT; cdr3_aa: CAWSTNTEAFF; j_call: TRBJ1-1; d_call: -; clone_size: -; v_call: TRBV30
cdr3_nt: TGTGCCAGCAGCAAGGGTTGGCGGGAGCAGTACTTC; cdr3_aa: CASSKGWREQYF; j_call: TRBJ2-7; d_call: -; clone_size: -; v_call: TRBV5-6
cdr3_nt: TGTGCCACCAGCAGAGTCGCGGGACAGGGAAATGGCTACACCTTC; cdr3_aa: CATSRVAGQGNGYTF; j_call: TRBJ1-2; d_call: TRBD1; clone_size: -; v_call: TRBV15
cdr3_nt: TGTGCCAGCAGCCCGGGGCGGGGGTCGAACAATGAGCAGTTCTTC; cdr3_aa: CASSPGRGSNNEQFF; j_call: TRBJ2-1; d_call: TRBD2; clone_size: -; v_call: TRBV3-1
cdr3_nt: TGTGCCAGCAGCCTCGCAGGCGCCCATGGCGAGCAGTACTTC; cdr3_aa: CASSLAGAHGEQYF; j_call: TRBJ2-7; d_call: -; clone_size: -; v_call: TRBV3-1
cdr3_nt: TGTGCCAGCAGAACAGGGGAGTTGGGCGAGCAGTACTTC; cdr3_aa: CASRTGELGEQYF; j_call: TRBJ2-7; d_call: TRBD1; clone_size: -; v_call: TRBV7-2
cdr3_nt: TGTGCCTGGAGCCAGACAGTTTATAATTCACCCCTCCACTTT; cdr3_aa: CAWSQTVYNSPLHF; j_call: TRBJ1-6; d_call: -; clone_size: -; v_call: TRBV30
cdr3_nt: TGTGCCTGGAGGCGTGGTGGGGGCCTCTACGAGCAGTACTTC; cdr3_aa: CAWRRGGGLYEQYF; j_call: TRBJ2-7; d_call: -; clone_size: -; v_call: TRBV30
cdr3_nt: TGTGCCAGCGGAAATACTCAGGGTTCGGGAAACACCATATATTTT; cdr3_aa: CASGNTQGSGNTIYF; j_call: TRBJ1-3; d_call: -; clone_size: -; v_call: TRBV21-1
cdr3_nt: TGTGCCAGCAGCTCATCTTGGCAGCCCCAGCATTTT; cdr3_aa: CASSSSWQPQHF; j_call: TRBJ1-5; d_call: -; clone_size: -; v_call: TRBV12-3/TRBV12-4
cdr3_nt: TGTGCCAGCAGCGATCGCCGGGATGAGCAGTTCTTC; cdr3_aa: CASSDRRDEQFF; j_call: TRBJ2-1; d_call: -; clone_size: -; v_call: TRBV5-4
cdr3_nt: TGCAGTGCTAGAGATCCCTACCACTCCTACAATGAGCAGTTCTTC; cdr3_aa: CSARDPYHSYNEQFF; j_call: TRBJ2-1; d_call: -; clone_size: -; v_call: TRBV20-1
cdr3_nt: TGTGCCAGCAACGGACAGGGATCCTACAATGAGCAGTTCTTC; cdr3_aa: CASNGQGSYNEQFF; j_call: TRBJ2-1; d_call: TRBD1; clone_size: -; v_call: TRBV6-6
cdr3_nt: TGTGCCAGCAGTTTATCTTTTCGGGATGGCTACACCTTC; cdr3_aa: CASSLSFRDGYTF; j_call: TRBJ1-2; d_call: -; clone_size: -; v_call: TRBV27
cdr3_nt: TGTGCCAGCAGCTTCCCCGGCGCTCAACAAGAGACCCAGTACTTC; cdr3_aa: CASSFPGAQQETQYF; j_call: TRBJ2-5; d_call: -; clone_size: -; v_call: TRBV7-2
cdr3_nt: TGCGCCAGCAGTCAACGACTAGCGGGAGGAGGAGGGGAGCAGTTCTTC; cdr3_aa: CASSQRLAGGGGEQFF; j_call: TRBJ2-1; d_call: TRBD2; clone_size: -; v_call: TRBV23-1
cdr3_nt: TGCGCCAGCAGCCCGGGACCCAACTACAATGAGCAGTTCTTC; cdr3_aa: CASSPGPNYNEQFF; j_call: TRBJ2-1; d_call: -; clone_size: -; v_call: TRBV5-1
cdr3_nt: TGTGCCACCAGCAGGGGGGAGGGGCACGAGCAGTACTTC; cdr3_aa: CATSRGEGHEQYF; j_call: TRBJ2-7; d_call: TRBD2; clone_size: -; v_call: TRBV15
cdr3_nt: TGTGCCACCCCGGGACAGCTACAAGAGACCCAGTACTTC; cdr3_aa: CATPGQLQETQYF; j_call: TRBJ2-5; d_call: -; clone_size: -; v_call: TRBV21-1
cdr3_nt: TGTGCCAGCAGCTTAGCCCCGGGGTTGGAAGAGACCCAGTACTTC; cdr3_aa: CASSLAPGLEETQYF; j_call: TRBJ2-5; d_call: -; clone_size: -; v_call: TRBV7-2
cdr3_nt: TGTGCCTGGAGAAGGACAGGGATCCACGAGCAGTACTTC; cdr3_aa: CAWRRTGIHEQYF; j_call: TRBJ2-7; d_call: TRBD1; clone_size: few; v_call: TRBV30
cdr3_nt: TGTGCCAGCAGCCAGCCAGGGACTACCCACCGCACAGATACGCAGTATTTT; cdr3_aa: CASSQPGTTHRTDTQYF; j_call: TRBJ2-3; d_call: TRBD2; clone_size: -; v_call: TRBV3-1
cdr3_nt: TGTGCCAGCAGTGTGCAGGAGGAGACCCAGTACTTC; cdr3_aa: CASSVQEETQYF; j_call: TRBJ2-5; d_call: -; clone_size: -; v_call: TRBV2
cdr3_nt: TGTGCCAGCAGCAGCAGAGGGACGGGGACTGGTGGCTACACCTTC; cdr3_aa: CASSSRGTGTGGYTF; j_call: TRBJ1-2; d_call: -; clone_size: -; v_call: TRBV7-2
cdr3_nt: TGCAGTGCTAGAGATGGAAAATATGGCTACACCTTC; cdr3_aa: CSARDGKYGYTF; j_call: TRBJ1-2; d_call: -; clone_size: -; v_call: TRBV20-1
cdr3_nt: TGCAGCGTTGTCTTTCTCCGGACAGGGGGCGGAAGGGAGACCCAGTACTTC; cdr3_aa: CSVVFLRTGGGRETQYF; j_call: TRBJ2-5; d_call: TRBD1; clone_size: -; v_call: TRBV29-1
cdr3_nt: TGCAGTGCTAGAGGGAGTAGCGGGGGGAGCTCCTACAATGAGCAGTTCTTC; cdr3_aa: CSARGSSGGSSYNEQFF; j_call: TRBJ2-1; d_call: TRBD2; clone_size: -; v_call: TRBV20-1
cdr3_nt: TGTGCCTGGAGCTGGGGGGGGACAGGGGGGTACGAGCAGTACTTC; cdr3_aa: CAWSWGGTGGYEQYF; j_call: TRBJ2-7; d_call: TRBD1; clone_size: -; v_call: TRBV30
cdr3_nt: TGTGCCAGCAGCTCCCGGGACACAAGCACAGATACGCAGTATTTT; cdr3_aa: CASSSRDTSTDTQYF; j_call: TRBJ2-3; d_call: -; clone_size: -; v_call: TRBV7-8
cdr3_nt: TGTGCCAGCAGCTTGTCAACCTACGAGCAGTACTTC; cdr3_aa: CASSLSTYEQYF; j_call: TRBJ2-7; d_call: -; clone_size: few; v_call: TRBV7-2
cdr3_nt: TGTGCCAGCAGCCACGGGGGCTCCTATGGCTACACCTTC; cdr3_aa: CASSHGGSYGYTF; j_call: TRBJ1-2; d_call: -; clone_size: -; v_call: TRBV14
cdr3_nt: TGTGCCAGCAGCCAAGATGATAACAGGGCCGGGGAGACCCAGTACTTC; cdr3_aa: CASSQDDNRAGETQYF; j_call: TRBJ2-5; d_call: -; clone_size: -; v_call: TRBV14
cdr3_nt: TGTGCCAGCTCAATATCAGGCACTGAAGCTTTCTTT; cdr3_aa: CASSISGTEAFF; j_call: TRBJ1-1; d_call: -; clone_size: -; v_call: TRBV18
cdr3_nt: TGCAGTGCTGCCCTTCCGGGCAGTGAACCCTACAATGAGCAGTTCTTC; cdr3_aa: CSAALPGSEPYNEQFF; j_call: TRBJ2-1; d_call: -; clone_size: -; v_call: TRBV20-1
cdr3_nt: TGTGCCAGCAGCCAAGAGCTCGGGGAGCAGTTCTTC; cdr3_aa: CASSQELGEQFF; j_call: TRBJ2-1; d_call: -; clone_size: -; v_call: TRBV4-2
cdr3_nt: TGTGCTAGTGACAACGGTTTCGGGGGAGGGTCATATGAGCAGTTCTTC; cdr3_aa: CASDNGFGGGSYEQFF; j_call: TRBJ2-1; d_call: TRBD2; clone_size: -; v_call: TRBV12-5
cdr3_nt: TGCAGCGTGACAGGGGATCCCAAGGGGGATCAGCCCCAGCATTTT; cdr3_aa: CSVTGDPKGDQPQHF; j_call: TRBJ1-5; d_call: TRBD1; clone_size: -; v_call: TRBV29-1
cdr3_nt: TGTGCCAGCAGTGACCCGCCCGGGGGACAGAACTACGAGCAGTACTTC; cdr3_aa: CASSDPPGGQNYEQYF; j_call: TRBJ2-7; d_call: -; clone_size: few; v_call: TRBV25-1
cdr3_nt: TGTGCCAGCAGCGACCGACTAGCGGGAGGTACCGGGGAGCTGTTTTTT; cdr3_aa: CASSDRLAGGTGELFF; j_call: TRBJ2-2; d_call: TRBD2; clone_size: -; v_call: TRBV11-1
cdr3_nt: TGTGCCAGCTCACTTAACGGACTAGCGGGAGCGGGCTACGAGCAGTACTTC; cdr3_aa: CASSLNGLAGAGYEQYF; j_call: TRBJ2-7; d_call: TRBD2; clone_size: -; v_call: TRBV18
cdr3_nt: TGTGCCTGGAGTGTAAGGGGACCGAACAATGAGCAGTTCTTC; cdr3_aa: CAWSVRGPNNEQFF; j_call: TRBJ2-1; d_call: -; clone_size: -; v_call: TRBV30
cdr3_nt: TGCAGCGTCGGTCAGGGTGGGACTGAAGCTTTCTTT; cdr3_aa: CSVGQGGTEAFF; j_call: TRBJ1-1; d_call: -; clone_size: few; v_call: TRBV29-1